The present T cell receptor (beta chain) was sequenced within a study of blood T cell repertoires in COVID-19 (dated by TCRdb to 2018 to 2021). Broadly, across the study: Collaborator samples came from the United States, Italy and Spain and covered acute and convalescent phases of COVID-19. The prospective study material was composed of cDNA or gDNA derived from T cells, B-cell-depleted T cells, or PBMCs. The dataset comprised deeply sampled blood TCRbeta repertoires from subjects exposed to, actively infected with, or recovered from COVID-19. The repertoires were released in a freely available public database meant as a resource for research on the immune response to SARS-CoV-2. Samples came from the ongoing ImmuneRACE study (first 160 participants) plus 1,254 subjects from 6 global collaborators. Sample metadata almost always included a de-identified subject ID, COVID-19 status, age in years and sex. Where available, HLA class I and class II types were obtained from metadata supplied by the sample provider rather than from assay-based typing. What the work shows at the level of the full study, not this receptor alone: The quantity of clinical and demographic metadata differed by source and by participant and was supplied without curation.

TCRbeta CDR3 regions were amplified from genomic DNA by means of the immunoSEQ Assay, a bias-controlled multiplex PCR. Per the authors' processing: Nucleated cell counts per sample were estimated from amplification of reference gene primers within the assay. Sequence reads were collapsed and filtered to measure the absolute abundance of every unique TCRbeta CDR3 rearrangement. For each sample, productive Simpson clonality was calculated by taking the square root of Simpson's diversity index across productive rearrangements. Entries here come from immuneACCESS through TCRdb and include only in-frame sequences with V and J called. Some clones fail to appear in such tables; in the studies checked, an unresolved V gene covers under half of the shortfall, and the cause of the remainder is unknown. V, J and clone size are those of that table, while D and trimming were read from the DNA. In all, the sample holds approximately 40,000 clones, and about nine tenths of those were seen once. Around 6% of the sample goes to the ten largest clones.

Collaborating institutions collected whole blood in K2EDTA tubes following their own protocols. Collaborator samples were shipped for TCRbeta analysis as frozen whole blood, isolated PBMCs, or DNA extracted from either sample type. With regard to this clone: This receptor's antigen is unknown. No base-level quality is on record; no much larger clone is a single base apart.

V has 6 bases trimmed and J has 6 bases trimmed; junction bases matching no gene number 10. CDR1 LGHDT and CDR2 YNNKEL are derived from the germline V gene (reference sequence). Measured from the cysteine to the phenylalanine, the CDR3 is 17 residues long. This entry keeps only the CDR3 DNA: 51 bases, framed from base 1. The receptor's source is a woman aged 80 or over with acute or convalescent COVID-19. Rearrangement joined TRBV3-1 (or the pseudogene TRBV3-2) to TRBJ2-3; TRBD2 aligns with 15 central bases. Sequencing input: peripheral blood. CDR3 loop: CASSSGTSGGLPDTQYF. The bases read TGTGCCAGCAGTTCAGGGACTAGCGGGGGGCTCCCGGATACGCAGTATTTT.